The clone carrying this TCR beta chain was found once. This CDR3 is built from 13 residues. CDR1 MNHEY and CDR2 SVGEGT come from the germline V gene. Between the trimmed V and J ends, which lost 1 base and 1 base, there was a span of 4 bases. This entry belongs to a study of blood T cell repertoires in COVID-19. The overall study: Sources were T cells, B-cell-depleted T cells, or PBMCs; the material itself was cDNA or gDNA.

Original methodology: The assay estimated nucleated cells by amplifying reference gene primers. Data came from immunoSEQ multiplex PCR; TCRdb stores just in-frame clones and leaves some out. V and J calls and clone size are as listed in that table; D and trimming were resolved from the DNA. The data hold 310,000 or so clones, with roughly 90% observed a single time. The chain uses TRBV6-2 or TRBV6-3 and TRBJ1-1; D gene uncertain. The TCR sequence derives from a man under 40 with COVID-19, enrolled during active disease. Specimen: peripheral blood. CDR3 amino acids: CASSYYTNTEAFF. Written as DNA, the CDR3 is TGTGCCAGCAGTTACTACACGAACACTGAAGCTTTCTTT.